This TCR beta chain came from a study of chemoradiotherapy in HPV16-positive cancers. Study-level background: Candidate HPV-specific T-cell clones and common TCR motifs came from functional assays in a couple of HPV16-positive patients. Study findings and constraints: Functional assays defining HPV-specific T cells used only a couple of HPV16-positive patients. In HPV16-positive patients, HPV-responsive T-cell expansion tracked better recurrence-free survival. Candidate HPV-specific clones and E7-related TCR motifs grew in tumor during treatment.

Only in-frame clones appear in the TCRdb table, and some are missing; sequencing was by immunoSEQ multiplex PCR. The table lists around 13,000 clones, about 65% of them singletons. Note on this clone: No antigen is known for it.

Collection took place from a patient who underwent chemoradiotherapy. This TCR derives from a human donor with HPV-associated anogenital cancer.

CDR3 sequence (DNA): TGTGCCAGCAGCTTAAACTGGAATCAGCCCCAGCATTTT. This codes for CASSLNWNQPQHF. V and J are TRBV7-9 and TRBJ1-5; D ambiguous. The length of the CDR3 is 13 residues. Trimming shortened V by 2 bases and J by 4 bases, and 6 bases separated the two germline ends. Germline CDR1 SEHNR, CDR2 FQNEAQ (reference sequence).